This T cell receptor beta chain was sequenced in a study of blood T cell repertoires in COVID-19. About the study: The United States, Italy and Spain were the sources of the acute and convalescent COVID-19 samples. In each case, the material was cDNA or gDNA derived from T cells, B-cell-depleted T cells, or PBMCs.

In the study's own analysis: Quantification of nucleated cells was approximated via reference gene primer amplification. Repertoires were generated with immunoSEQ multiplex PCR, while TCRdb's copy carries only in-frame clones and drops some. From that table come the V and J calls and clone size; the DNA was used to work out D and trimming. The repertoire has tens of thousands of clones, about 85% of them found once; the top ten carry roughly 13%. The sequenced material came from peripheral blood. The source is a woman aged 70-85 years in a cohort sampled during active COVID-19.

The CDR3, as DNA: TGTGCCAGCAGCTCCGATTGGGGCGGGGGTGGCTACACCTTC. It translates to CASSSDWGGGGYTF. The chain has TRBV7-9 and TRBJ1-2, with D perhaps TRBD1 (5 bases). The V gene's germline CDR1 is SEHNR and CDR2 FQNEAQ (reference sequence). V shed 4 bases and J shed 7 bases, with 16 bases lying between them. CDR3 length: 14 residues.